This T cell receptor (beta chain) emerged from a study of radiotherapy plus CTLA-4 blockade in lung cancer. General observations from the study: Early clone dynamics of blood T cells, plus interferon-beta, reportedly predicted response best. Expansion of tumor-derived TCR clones was observed in blood after radiotherapy plus ipilimumab.

About this clone: What it recognizes is unknown.

CDR3 length equals 17 residues. CDR1 and CDR2 (germline): SGHDN, FVKESK. Trimming pared 6 bases from V and 1 base from J, leaving 19 bases between. Patients with chemo-refractory metastatic non-small-cell lung cancer received focal radiation plus CTLA-4 blockade with ipilimumab. Produced via immunoSEQ multiplex PCR; TCRdb's table is partial and in-frame only. This table has some 71,000 clones, roughly four fifths appearing once. The TCR comes from a human donor with non-small cell lung cancer whose response to radiotherapy plus ipilimumab could not be evaluated. Some clones in this sample may be carry-over from other donors' samples. This chain uses TRBV14 with TRBJ1-5; D gene uncertain. The sample consisted of peripheral blood, taken from a patient treated with radiotherapy plus ipilimumab. The CDR3 protein is CASRYATGVGSNQPQHF. The CDR3, as DNA: TGTGCCAGCAGGTATGCGACGGGAGTTGGGAGCAATCAGCCCCAGCATTTT. Using reference TRBV14 and TRBJ1-5 for the parts outside the CDR3, the full variable domain is EAGVTQFPSHSVIEKGQTVTLRCDPISGHDNLYWYRRVMGKEIKFLLHFVKESKQDESGMPNNRFLAERTGGTYSTLKVQPAELEDSGVYFCASRYATGVGSNQPQHFGDGTRLSIL.